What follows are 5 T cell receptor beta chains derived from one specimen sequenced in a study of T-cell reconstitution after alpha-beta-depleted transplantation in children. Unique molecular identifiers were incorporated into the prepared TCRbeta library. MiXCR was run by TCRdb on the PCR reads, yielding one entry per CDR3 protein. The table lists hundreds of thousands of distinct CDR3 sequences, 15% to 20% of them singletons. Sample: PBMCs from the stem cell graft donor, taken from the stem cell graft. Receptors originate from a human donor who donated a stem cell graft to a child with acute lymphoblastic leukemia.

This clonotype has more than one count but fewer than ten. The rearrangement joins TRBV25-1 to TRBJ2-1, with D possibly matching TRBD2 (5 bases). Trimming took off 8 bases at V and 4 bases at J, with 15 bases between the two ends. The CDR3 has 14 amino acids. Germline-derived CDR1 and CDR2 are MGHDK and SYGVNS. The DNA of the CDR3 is TGTGCCAGCGGGGAAGGGAGTCTTTACAATGAGCAGTTCTTC. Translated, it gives CASGEGSLYNEQFF.

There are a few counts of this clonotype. The CDR3 here is CASSEGAFAETQYF. Here the CDR3 DNA reads TGTGCCAGCAGTGAAGGCGCGTTTGCAGAGACCCAGTACTTC. The chain is built from TRBV25-1 and TRBJ2-5; no clear D. CDR1 and CDR2 (germline): MGHDK, SYGVNS. Deletions cut 2 bases from V and 4 bases from J, with 11 bases between. The CDR3 runs to 14 residues.

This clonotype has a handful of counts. The DNA for the CDR3 is TGTGCCACCAGCGGCCGGGGGGCTAATGAAAAACTGTTTTTT. It codes for CATSGRGANEKLFF. The chain uses TRBV15 and TRBJ1-4; a weak D match, TRBD1 (5 bases). Trimming left V 5 bases short and J 3 bases short, with 10 bases between. The V gene's germline CDR1 is LNHNV and CDR2 YYDKDF (reference sequence). The CDR3 is made up of 14 amino acids.

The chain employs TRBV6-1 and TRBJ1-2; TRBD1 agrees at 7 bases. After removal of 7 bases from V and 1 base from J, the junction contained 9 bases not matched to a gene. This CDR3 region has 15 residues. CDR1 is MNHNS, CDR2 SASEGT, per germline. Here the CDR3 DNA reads TGTGCCAGCAAACTAGACAGGGCGGATAACTATGGCTACACCTTC. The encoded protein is CASKLDRADNYGYTF.

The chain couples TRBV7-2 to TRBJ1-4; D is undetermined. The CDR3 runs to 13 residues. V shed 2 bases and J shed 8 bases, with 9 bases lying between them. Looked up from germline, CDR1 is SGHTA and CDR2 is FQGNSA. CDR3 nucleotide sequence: TGTGCCAGCAGCTTACGGGAGACAGAAAAACTGTTTTTT. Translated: CASSLRETEKLFF.